The rows below give T cell receptor beta chains drawn from one sample of a study of lymphopenia after photon versus proton radiotherapy. The data were produced by immunoSEQ multiplex PCR, yet TCRdb's version contains in-frame clones alone and is incomplete. The data show about 62,000 clones, 75% to 90% seen once. This material consisted of peripheral blood, taken from a patient treated with proton-based radiotherapy. These receptors came from a man of 80 years or more with esophageal cancer. CDR3s include the opening cysteine and the closing phenylalanine or tryptophan. A D gene is named only where the DNA matches it firmly. The size entry is marked missing in some rows and otherwise reads once, few, many or a size class.

clone size: .; J gene: TRBJ2-3; D gene: TRBD1; V gene: TRBV28; CDR3 DNA: TGTGCCAGCAGCCGACAGGGATCAGATACGCAGTATTTT; CDR3 protein: CASSRQGSDTQYF
clone size: .; J gene: TRBJ2-3; D gene: .; V gene: TRBV12-2; CDR3 DNA: TGTGCAAGTCGCTTAGTAAAGCGGCCCACAGATACGCAGTATTTT; CDR3 protein: CASRLVKRPTDTQYF
clone size: .; J gene: TRBJ2-1; D gene: .; V gene: TRBV7-3; CDR3 DNA: TGTGCCAGCAGCTTAAGAAAAGGGGCCTACAATGAGCAGTTCTTC; CDR3 protein: CASSLRKGAYNEQFF
clone size: .; J gene: TRBJ1-5; D gene: .; V gene: TRBV15; CDR3 DNA: TGTGCCACCAGCCCCGAGGGAGGGAGCAATCAGCCCCAGCATTTT; CDR3 protein: CATSPEGGSNQPQHF
clone size: .; J gene: TRBJ2-1; D gene: .; V gene: TRBV4-3; CDR3 DNA: TGCGCCAGCAGCCACGCCCGACAGGGAGGTGAGCAGTTCTTC; CDR3 protein: CASSHARQGGEQFF
clone size: .; J gene: TRBJ2-2; D gene: TRBD1; V gene: TRBV7-9; CDR3 DNA: TGTGCCAGCAGCTTAGCTCAGGGGGCCGGCACCGGGGAGCTGTTTTTT; CDR3 protein: CASSLAQGAGTGELFF
clone size: once; J gene: TRBJ2-2; D gene: .; V gene: TRBV10-3; CDR3 DNA: TGTGCCATCAGTGATCGGCAGACGAACACCGGGGAGCTGTTTTTT; CDR3 protein: CAISDRQTNTGELFF
clone size: .; J gene: TRBJ2-7; D gene: .; V gene: TRBV30; CDR3 DNA: TGTGCCTGGAGTGTAAGGGGTGGAAGCGAGCAGTACTTC; CDR3 protein: CAWSVRGGSEQYF
clone size: .; J gene: TRBJ1-1; D gene: .; V gene: TRBV30; CDR3 DNA: TGTGCCTGGAGTGGGGCAGAAAACACTGAAGCTTTCTTT; CDR3 protein: CAWSGAENTEAFF
clone size: once; J gene: TRBJ1-5; D gene: .; V gene: TRBV21-1; CDR3 DNA: TGTGCCAGCAGCAAAGCTGTCAGGGTAACCAATCAGCCCCAGCATTTT; CDR3 protein: CASSKAVRVTNQPQHF
clone size: .; J gene: TRBJ1-5; D gene: .; V gene: TRBV9; CDR3 DNA: TGTGCCAGCAGCGTAAGCCCTGATCAGCCCCAGCATTTT; CDR3 protein: CASSVSPDQPQHF
clone size: .; J gene: TRBJ2-7; D gene: .; V gene: TRBV16; CDR3 DNA: TGTGCCAGCAGCCAATCATACGGCTCCTACGAGCAGTACTTC; CDR3 protein: CASSQSYGSYEQYF
clone size: .; J gene: TRBJ2-7; D gene: TRBD2; V gene: TRBV18; CDR3 DNA: TGTGCCAGCTCAGCGGGACTAGCGCAATACGAGCAGTACTTC; CDR3 protein: CASSAGLAQYEQYF
clone size: .; J gene: TRBJ2-5; D gene: .; V gene: TRBV29-1; CDR3 DNA: TGCAGCGTTGAAGCTCGGATCCAAGAGACCCAGTACTTC; CDR3 protein: CSVEARIQETQYF
clone size: .; J gene: TRBJ2-7; D gene: .; V gene: TRBV6-5; CDR3 DNA: TGTGCCAGCAGTTACGCCCGCAGCGAAGACTCCTACGAGCAGTACTTC; CDR3 protein: CASSYARSEDSYEQYF
clone size: .; J gene: TRBJ1-3; D gene: .; V gene: TRBV6-1; CDR3 DNA: TGTGCCAGCACAGGGTATAGAGACACCATATATTTT; CDR3 protein: CASTGYRDTIYF
clone size: .; J gene: TRBJ2-3; D gene: .; V gene: TRBV6-5; CDR3 DNA: TGTGCCAGCAGTTACTCACGAAGCCCAGATACGCAGTATTTT; CDR3 protein: CASSYSRSPDTQYF
clone size: .; J gene: TRBJ1-3; D gene: .; V gene: TRBV4-1; CDR3 DNA: TGCGCCAGCAGCTCTTTCAGGGGTTCCGGAAGCACCATATATTTT; CDR3 protein: CASSSFRGSGSTIYF
clone size: .; J gene: TRBJ2-7; D gene: TRBD2; V gene: TRBV29-1; CDR3 DNA: TGCAGCGTTGAAGCTAGCGGGAGGTCAGGCTCCTACGAGCAGTACTTC; CDR3 protein: CSVEASGRSGSYEQYF
clone size: .; J gene: TRBJ1-5; D gene: .; V gene: TRBV6-1; CDR3 DNA: TGTGCCAGCAGTGAGTTGCAGGGCGGTCAGCCCCAGCATTTT; CDR3 protein: CASSELQGGQPQHF
clone size: .; J gene: TRBJ1-2; D gene: .; V gene: TRBV5-4; CDR3 DNA: TGTGCCAGCAGCTTGGGATCATTAAATAGGAACTATGGCTACACCTTC; CDR3 protein: CASSLGSLNRNYGYTF
clone size: .; J gene: TRBJ2-1; D gene: .; V gene: TRBV4-2; CDR3 DNA: TGTGCCAGCAGCCAAGATGGTTCGGCAGGATTTGAGAGTAGGCTGTTCTTC; CDR3 protein: CASSQDGSAGFESRLFF
clone size: .; J gene: TRBJ2-5; D gene: .; V gene: TRBV20-1; CDR3 DNA: TGCAGTGCTAGGTGGGGAGAGACCCAGTACTTC; CDR3 protein: CSARWGETQYF
clone size: .; J gene: TRBJ2-7; D gene: .; V gene: TRBV6-6; CDR3 DNA: TGTGCCACCTCCCGGATGGGGCTGAGCTCCTACGAGCAGTACTTC; CDR3 protein: CATSRMGLSSYEQYF
clone size: once; J gene: TRBJ2-2; D gene: .; V gene: TRBV19; CDR3 DNA: TGTGCCAGTAGTATTAGCTCGCGGGAAACTGTGAACACCGGGGAGCTGTTTTTT; CDR3 protein: CASSISSRETVNTGELFF
clone size: once; J gene: TRBJ2-3; D gene: .; V gene: TRBV5-1; CDR3 DNA: TGCGCCAGCAGCCTACAGGAATTTAGCACAGATACGCAGTATTTT; CDR3 protein: CASSLQEFSTDTQYF
clone size: .; J gene: TRBJ1-1; D gene: TRBD1; V gene: TRBV29-1; CDR3 DNA: TGCAGCGTCCATTGGGGACAGGGGGGGAGGACTGAAGCTTTCTTT; CDR3 protein: CSVHWGQGGRTEAFF
clone size: .; J gene: TRBJ1-4; D gene: .; V gene: TRBV5-4; CDR3 DNA: TGTGCCAGCAGCTTGGATGTGGGTTCTAATGAAAAACTGTTTTTT; CDR3 protein: CASSLDVGSNEKLFF
clone size: .; J gene: TRBJ1-1; D gene: .; V gene: TRBV21-1; CDR3 DNA: TGTGCCAGCAGCCAAGGTACCCGGGAAGCGAGTGACGCTTTCTTT; CDR3 protein: CASSQGTREASDAFF
clone size: .; J gene: TRBJ1-4; D gene: .; V gene: TRBV5-1; CDR3 DNA: TGCGCCAGCAGCAAGGGCTCAACTAATGAAAAACTGTTTTTT; CDR3 protein: CASSKGSTNEKLFF
clone size: once; J gene: TRBJ1-2; D gene: .; V gene: TRBV5-4; CDR3 DNA: TGTGCCAGCAGCCCACAGACCGGGCGGCCTGGCTACACCTTC; CDR3 protein: CASSPQTGRPGYTF
clone size: .; J gene: TRBJ2-5; D gene: .; V gene: TRBV9; CDR3 DNA: TGTGCCAGCAGCGGGAACCTAGGGGTCGAGACCCAGTACTTC; CDR3 protein: CASSGNLGVETQYF
clone size: few; J gene: TRBJ1-2; D gene: TRBD1; V gene: TRBV7-9; CDR3 DNA: TGTGCCAGCAGCTCGACAGGGGAGGGCTATGGCTACACCTTC; CDR3 protein: CASSSTGEGYGYTF
clone size: .; J gene: TRBJ1-2; D gene: .; V gene: TRBV18; CDR3 DNA: TGTGCCAGCTCACCATCGACAGTCCCTAACTATGGCTACACCTTC; CDR3 protein: CASSPSTVPNYGYTF
clone size: .; J gene: TRBJ2-7; D gene: .; V gene: TRBV7-2; CDR3 DNA: TGTGCCAGCAGCACCCGGCGCAGGCAAAACTACGAGCAGTACTTC; CDR3 protein: CASSTRRRQNYEQYF
clone size: .; J gene: TRBJ2-7; D gene: .; V gene: TRBV7-2; CDR3 DNA: TGTGCCAGCAGCTTATTTCCGGGCTCCTACGAGCAGTACTTC; CDR3 protein: CASSLFPGSYEQYF
clone size: .; J gene: TRBJ1-5; D gene: .; V gene: TRBV4-1; CDR3 DNA: TGCGCCAGCAGCCAGAGCGGAGGGAGCAATCAGCCCCAGCATTTT; CDR3 protein: CASSQSGGSNQPQHF